This T cell receptor (beta chain) was recorded in a study of shared clonotypes between healthy human individuals. This clone was detected many times. Splitting of each subset's genomic DNA was done evenly across several immunoSEQ plates. Measured with immunoSEQ multiplex PCR; TCRdb has only the in-frame clones, and not every one. The table shows about 480,000 clones, with about four fifths occurring only once. CDR1 and CDR2 from the germline V gene are MDHEN and SYDVKM. V shed 4 bases and J shed 5 bases, with 6 bases lying between them. The CDR3 runs to 12 residues. The receptor's source is a woman between 35 and 50 years old in good health. Some clones in this sample may be carry-over from other donors' samples. The chain combines TRBV28 with TRBJ2-1; D remains unclear. The sample was PBMCs. CDR3 nucleotides: TGTGCCAGCAGTTCCAATAACAATGAGCAGTTCTTC. The encoded protein is CASSSNNNEQFF.